These 4 T cell receptor beta chains originate from one sample sequenced in a study of shared clonotypes between healthy human individuals. The repertoire was sequenced with immunoSEQ multiplex PCR; TCRdb's copy has only in-frame clones and lacks some. The table has about 2.5 million clones, about nine tenths seen once. Material: naive CD4+ T cells from PBMCs. Subset indicated: CD45RA+ positively selected. The source is a man between 18 and 29 years old in good health. Some clones in this sample may be carry-over from other donors' samples.

The CDR3 is CASSSNPGFTNEQFF. CDR3 in DNA: TGTGCCAGCAGCTCGAATCCCGGTTTTACCAATGAGCAGTTCTTC. The V call is TRBV7-9, the J call TRBJ2-1; no clear D gene. The CDR3 runs to 15 residues. V gave up 4 bases and J gave up 6 bases, with 16 bases separating them. The germline gives CDR1 SEHNR, CDR2 FQNEAQ (reference sequence).

The chain employs TRBV7-2 and TRBJ1-2; TRBD1 might be the D (5 bases). CDR1 and CDR2 from the germline V gene are SGHTA and FQGNSA. The CDR3 runs to 14 residues. The germline V and J ends were trimmed by 1 base and 3 bases, with 9 bases remaining between them. CDR3 sequence: CASSLVGTHYGYTF. The CDR3 region has the DNA TGTGCCAGCAGCTTAGTGGGGACCCACTATGGCTACACCTTC.

V usage is TRBV6-1 and J usage is TRBJ2-7; 7 bases line up with TRBD2. The V gene end was trimmed by 6 bases and the J gene end by 1 base; junction bases not matched to a gene: 6. In germline, CDR1 is MNHNS, CDR2 SASEGT. This CDR3 region has 14 residues. Here the CDR3 reads CASRERDRSYEQYF. As DNA, the CDR3 is TGTGCCAGCAGAGAGCGGGACCGATCCTACGAGCAGTACTTC.

The genes are TRBV9 and TRBJ1-2; no clear D gene. With 0 bases removed from V and 4 bases from J, the gap between germline ends came to 13 bases. The CDR3 is 15 residues long. Germline V gene data show CDR1 as SGDLS and CDR2 as YYNGEE. The CDR3 is CASSVDQDPSYGYTF. The CDR3 coding sequence is TGTGCCAGCAGCGTAGATCAGGACCCAAGCTATGGCTACACCTTC.